These 3 T cell receptor beta chains came from one sample sequenced in a study of shared clonotypes between healthy human individuals (dated by TCRdb to 2019 to 2021). Library preparation employed the immunoSEQ multiplex PCR assay. Drawn from immuneACCESS, this table holds only the in-frame rearrangements with V and J called that TCRdb kept. Clones are partly lost; checked studies trace under half to an unresolved V gene and leave the rest unexplained. The sample records roughly 2.6 million clones, roughly nine tenths of which are singletons. Roughly 0.13% of the sample rests with the top ten. The sequencing sample was made of naive CD4+ T cells sorted from blood. What the cell subset or site label conveys for this sample: CD45RA+ positively selected. The source is a young man in good health.

The genes are TRBV30 and TRBJ2-7, with D uncertain. This CDR3 comprises 11 residues. Germline loops: CDR1 GTSNPN, CDR2 SVGIG (reference sequence). V was shortened by 0 bases and J by 9 bases, with 9 bases between the two germline ends. CDR3 residues: CAWSVSLGQYF. The CDR3 nucleotides are TGTGCCTGGAGTGTATCCCTAGGGCAGTACTTC.

The genes are TRBV30 and TRBJ2-7; D is tentatively TRBD1 or TRBD2 (6 bases each). Germline-derived CDR1 and CDR2 are GTSNPN and SVGIG (reference sequence). This CDR3 spans 12 amino acids. V lost 5 bases and J 2 bases, leaving 10 bases between the germline ends. The CDR3 DNA reads as TGTGCCTGGGGAGGGGGACCCTACGAGCAGTACTTC. This translates into CAWGGGPYEQYF.

The chain links TRBV27 to TRBJ1-6, with D possibly TRBD1 on 6 matching bases. From germline, CDR1 is MNHEY and CDR2 SMNVEV (reference sequence). Trimming removed 6 bases at V and 6 bases at J, with 12 bases between. CDR3 length: 14 amino acids. CDR3 DNA: TGTGCCAGCAGGATTGACAGGCGTAATTCACCCCTCCACTTT. This encodes CASRIDRRNSPLHF.